The next 24 T cell receptor beta chains were all read from a single sample in a study of cytomegalovirus exposure and HLA in healthy donors. PCR primers comprised 60 Vbeta and 13 Jbeta primers. Some clones are missing from TCRdb's copy, which holds only in-frame ones; the method was immunoSEQ multiplex PCR. The sample holds some 110,000 clones, around 77% seen once. Material: PBMCs. The receptors were gathered from a man in his fifties or sixties in good health and CMV-seropositive.

This CDR3 is CAISESTWRFNYGYTF. The CDR3 nucleotides are TGTGCCATCAGTGAGTCGACGTGGCGGTTTAACTATGGCTACACCTTC. This chain uses TRBV10-3 with TRBJ1-2, with D unclear. The CDR3 has 16 amino acids. Germline lookup yields CDR1 ENHRY and CDR2 SYGVKD. V gave up 0 bases and J gave up 1 base, with 12 bases separating them.

The chain is built from TRBV4-1 and TRBJ2-1, with 10 bases matching TRBD2. The V and J ends lost 3 bases and 7 bases, in that order; junction bases with no gene match: 6. CDR3 length: 15 amino acids. Germline lookup yields CDR1 MGHRA and CDR2 YSYEKL. CDR3 coding DNA: TGCGCCAGCAGCCACCCAGCGGGGGGGAAAAATGAGCAGTTCTTC. Protein: CASSHPAGGKNEQFF.

The chain couples TRBV6-1 to TRBJ1-2, with D unclear. With 1 base removed from V and 1 base from J, the gap between germline ends came to 7 bases. The CDR3 totals 14 residues. The germline CDR1 and CDR2 sequences are MNHNS and SASEGT. The CDR3 sequence is CASSEGHLNYGYTF. In DNA, the CDR3 is TGTGCCAGCAGTGAAGGACACCTTAACTATGGCTACACCTTC.

The chain has TRBV6-5 and TRBJ1-1, with 10 bases identical to TRBD1. CDR1 and CDR2 from the germline V gene are MNHEY and SVGAGI. This CDR3 comprises 15 residues. Trimming removed 5 bases from V and 4 bases from J; junction bases left unmatched: 7. CDR3 in amino acids: CASSPRQGARTEAFF. In DNA form, the CDR3 reads TGTGCCAGCAGTCCCCGACAGGGGGCGCGCACTGAAGCTTTCTTT.

In its sample, this clone was seen a few times. The chain joins TRBV27 to TRBJ2-5; 10 bases are shared with TRBD2. CDR1 is MNHEY, CDR2 SMNVEV, per germline (reference sequence). The trim removed 2 bases at V and 6 bases at J, leaving 9 bases unmatched. The CDR3 spans 16 residues. CDR3: CASSLMASGGRKTQYF. CDR3 coding DNA: TGTGCCAGCAGTTTAATGGCTAGCGGGGGTAGAAAGACCCAGTACTTC.

This clone was recorded only once. This sequence joins TRBV6-5 and TRBJ2-2; D call uncertain. The CDR3 has 13 amino acids. Germline V CDR1 and CDR2: MNHEY, SVGAGI. V lost 3 bases, J lost 1 base, and 3 bases lay in between. In DNA, the CDR3 is TGTGCCAGCAGTTATCAGAACACCGGGGAGCTGTTTTTT. It is translated as CASSYQNTGELFF.

This sequence joins TRBV9 and TRBJ1-1; the match to TRBD1 covers 7 bases. The CDR3 covers 14 residues. The germline gives CDR1 SGDLS, CDR2 YYNGEE. The V gene end was trimmed by 4 bases and the J gene end by 5 bases; junction bases not matched to a gene: 8. CDR3 protein: CASSYGTGETEAFF. In nucleotides, the CDR3 is TGTGCCAGCAGCTATGGAACAGGGGAAACTGAAGCTTTCTTT.

The chain combines TRBV27 with TRBJ1-1; D uncertain. This CDR3 region has 14 residues. V lost 6 bases, J lost 4 bases, and 15 bases lay in between. Germline values: CDR1 MNHEY, CDR2 SMNVEV (reference sequence). This CDR3 is CASRNAAEVTEAFF. In nucleotides, the CDR3 is TGTGCCAGCAGGAACGCGGCGGAGGTCACTGAAGCTTTCTTT.

The V call is TRBV6-5, the J call TRBJ1-2; no reliable D call. CDR1 MNHEY and CDR2 SVGAGI come from the germline V gene. With 6 bases removed from V and 3 bases from J, the gap between germline ends came to 11 bases. The CDR3 contains 13 residues. The CDR3 protein is CASRYTVHYGYTF. For the CDR3, the DNA is TGTGCCAGCAGGTATACGGTTCACTATGGCTACACCTTC.

This clone was observed a single time. The chain uses TRBV5-6 and TRBJ2-2; the D gene is possibly TRBD1 (5 bases). This CDR3 has 14 residues. V lost 4 bases and J lost 4, with 11 bases in between. The germline gives CDR1 SGHDT, CDR2 YYEEEE. The CDR3 nucleotides read TGTGCCAGCAGCCCCCAGGGCTTCACCGGGGAGCTGTTTTTT. It translates to CASSPQGFTGELFF.

The J gene is TRBJ1-4, the V gene TRBV6-5; D may be TRBD1 (5 bases). Trimming took off 6 bases at V and 8 bases at J, with 13 bases between the two ends. Germline-derived CDR1 and CDR2 are MNHEY and SVGAGI. There are 13 residues in the CDR3. The CDR3 DNA sequence: TGTGCCAGCAGAGGGCAGGGTGGGGAAAAACTGTTTTTT. This sequence encodes CASRGQGGEKLFF.

The chain recombines TRBV7-2 with TRBJ1-5; 7 positions agree with TRBD1. The length of the CDR3 is 14 residues. In germline, CDR1 is SGHTA, CDR2 FQGNSA. V was pared by 5 bases and J by 6 bases, with 7 bases of the junction left unmatched. DNA of the CDR3: TGTGCCAGCAGCGCCGGGACAGTTGCTCAGCCCCAGCATTTT. This codes for CASSAGTVAQPQHF.

This clone was seen more than once but under ten times. The chain combines TRBV28 with TRBJ2-7; D is ambiguous. The CDR3 is 13 residues long. Germline V gene data show CDR1 as MDHEN and CDR2 as SYDVKM. The V and J ends lost 4 bases and 3 bases respectively, with 10 bases between them. In DNA, the CDR3 is TGTGCCAGCAGTTCCAACGGTGACTACGAGCAGTACTTC. Translation: CASSSNGDYEQYF.

V is TRBV27 and J is TRBJ2-7, with TRBD1 as a possible D gene (6 bases). The CDR3 sequence is 14 residues long. CDR1 and CDR2 from the germline V gene are MNHEY and SMNVEV (reference sequence). Trimming left V 4 bases short and J 4 bases short, with 14 bases between. The CDR3 here is CASSSKSRGYEQYF. CDR3 DNA sequence: TGTGCCAGCAGTTCCAAATCCAGGGGTTACGAGCAGTACTTC.

This clone was counted between two and nine times. The chain uses TRBV7-9 and TRBJ2-1, with 13 bases that match TRBD2. This CDR3 is 16 amino acids long. V was pared by 3 bases and J by 8 bases, with 7 bases of the junction left unmatched. CDR1 and CDR2 (germline): SEHNR, FQNEAQ (reference sequence). The CDR3, as DNA: TGTGCCAGCAGCTTTACTAGCGGGGGGGTAGGCGATGAGCAGTTCTTC. Translation gives CASSFTSGGVGDEQFF. Using reference TRBV7-9 and TRBJ2-1 for the parts outside the CDR3, the full variable domain is DTGVSQNPRHKITKRGQNVTFRCDPISEHNRLYWYRQTLGQGPEFLTYFQNEAQLEKSRLLSDRFSAERPKGSFSTLEIQRTEQGDSAMYLCASSFTSGGVGDEQFFGPGTRLTVL.

A few counts support this clone. The chain links TRBV7-9 to TRBJ2-3; the match to TRBD2 covers 9 bases. Per germline, CDR1 SEHNR and CDR2 FQNEAQ (reference sequence). CDR3 length: 14 residues. With V trimmed by 6 bases and J by 2 bases, 3 bases remained unmatched. CDR3 sequence reads: CASRTSGDTDTQYF. The CDR3 region has the DNA TGTGCCAGCAGGACTAGCGGTGACACAGATACGCAGTATTTT.

The chain combines TRBV6-5 with TRBJ2-7, with TRBD2 matching 8 bases. The J segment lost 7 bases and the V segment lost 5 bases, leaving 13 bases of the junction unmatched. The germline CDR1 and CDR2 sequences are MNHEY and SVGAGI. This CDR3 contains 15 residues. CDR3 DNA sequence: TGTGCCAGCAGTATACGGGACACTAGCGGACCGGAGCAGTACTTC. It is translated as CASSIRDTSGPEQYF.

The rearrangement joins TRBV5-1 to TRBJ2-5, with D possibly being TRBD2 (6 bases). This CDR3 spans 17 amino acids. Trimming left V 1 base short and J 4 bases short, with 20 bases between. The germline V gene encodes CDR1 SGHRS and CDR2 YFSETQ. CDR3 in amino acids: CASSLLPASAGGETQYF. The CDR3 DNA sequence: TGCGCCAGCAGCTTGCTGCCGGCTTCCGCCGGGGGAGAGACCCAGTACTTC. The variable domain in full, completed from reference TRBV5-1 and TRBJ2-5, reads KAGVTQTPRYLIKTRGQQVTLSCSPISGHRSVSWYQQTPGQGLQFLFEYFSETQRNKGNFPGRFSGRQFSNSRSEMNVSTLELGDSALYLCASSLLPASAGGETQYFGPGTRLLVL.

This clone was seen just once. This sequence joins TRBV11-3 and TRBJ2-2, with a tentative D call TRBD1 (5 bases). Between the trimmed V and J ends, which lost 7 bases and 6 bases, there was a span of 12 bases. The V gene's germline CDR1 is SGHNT and CDR2 YENEEA. There are 13 residues in the CDR3. CDR3 in amino acids: CASTPKGSGELFF. For the CDR3, the DNA is TGTGCCAGCACCCCCAAGGGGTCCGGGGAGCTGTTTTTT.

This clone is a singleton in its sample. J is TRBJ1-2 and V is TRBV7-2; the D gene is possibly TRBD1 (5 bases). The CDR3 length is 13 residues. Germline V gene sequence: CDR1 SGHTA, CDR2 FQGNSA. The germline V and J ends were trimmed by 2 bases and 8 bases, with 12 bases remaining between them. The CDR3 reads CASSLQGGSGYTF. The CDR3 region has the DNA TGTGCCAGCAGCTTACAGGGTGGTTCGGGCTACACCTTC.

This chain links TRBV7-8 with TRBJ2-1; TRBD2 matches at 12 bases. Germline CDR1 reads SGHVS; CDR2 reads FQNEAQ. CDR3 size: 14 residues. V lost 1 base to trimming and J lost 10 bases; unmatched junction nucleotides: 2. The chain's CDR3 is CASSLGTSGGEQFF. The CDR3 region has the DNA TGTGCCAGCAGCTTAGGAACTAGCGGGGGGGAGCAGTTCTTC.

This clone was observed once. The chain uses TRBV15 and TRBJ1-2; D remains ambiguous. The V gene lost 0 bases and the J gene lost 4 bases, with 9 bases spanning the gap. The CDR3 sequence is 14 residues long. Germline CDR1 LNHNV, CDR2 YYDKDF (reference sequence). The CDR3 nucleotides read TGTGCCACCAGCAGAGACGCGGGAAGCTATGGCTACACCTTC. Amino acid sequence: CATSRDAGSYGYTF.

The V gene is TRBV19, the J gene TRBJ1-5, with D uncertain. There are 15 residues in the CDR3. The germline CDR1 and CDR2 sequences are LNHDA and SQIVND (reference sequence). V lost 1 base, J lost 3 bases, and 10 bases lay in between. CDR3 in DNA: TGTGCCAGTAGTATAGGCGGAGGGAACAATCAGCCCCAGCATTTT. Amino acid sequence: CASSIGGGNNQPQHF.

This clone was detected only a few times. The V call is TRBV11-2, the J call TRBJ2-2; TRBD2 matches 9 bases. Germline V gene sequence: CDR1 SGHAT, CDR2 FQNNGV. The V segment lost 4 bases and the J segment 5 bases; nucleotides outside the gene matches: 8. The CDR3 is 16 amino acids. CDR3 bases: TGTGCCAGCAGCTCCCTAGCGGGGACTATAACCGGGGAGCTGTTTTTT. It yields the protein CASSSLAGTITGELFF. The whole variable domain, filled in from reference TRBV11-2 and TRBJ2-2, reads EAGVAQSPRYKIIEKRQSVAFWCNPISGHATLYWYQQILGQGPKLLIQFQNNGVVDDSQLPKDRFSAERLKGVDSTLKIQPAKLEDSAVYLCASSSLAGTITGELFFGEGSRLTVL.